One and the same sample provided the 31 T cell receptor beta chains below, sequenced in a study of T cell responses to AZD1222 COVID-19 vaccine. The repertoire was sequenced with immunoSEQ multiplex PCR; TCRdb's copy has only in-frame clones and lacks some. The table has over 85,000 clones, 70% to 90% seen once. This sample comprised peripheral blood, obtained 28 days after the second AZD1222 dose. The receptors derive from an adult who received the AZD1222 COVID-19 vaccine.

The rearrangement links TRBV29-1 to TRBJ1-5; 11 nucleotides align to TRBD1. J was trimmed by 5 bases and V by 4 bases; bases with no gene match: 1. CDR1 is SQVTM, CDR2 ANQGSEA, per germline. There are 13 residues in the CDR3. For the CDR3, the DNA is TGCAGCGTTGTGGGACAGGGGGATCAGCCCCAGCATTTT. Protein sequence: CSVVGQGDQPQHF.

V gene TRBV25-1 combines with J gene TRBJ1-1, with a weak D call TRBD1 (6 bases). The CDR3 length is 13 residues. The V gene's germline CDR1 is MGHDK and CDR2 SYGVNS. The V gene lost 8 bases and the J gene lost 11 bases, with 21 bases spanning the gap. The CDR3 DNA sequence: TGTGCCAGCCAAAGACAGGACGGAACTGGGGCTTTCTTT. Protein: CASQRQDGTGAFF.

The rearrangement links TRBV6-6 to TRBJ1-5; 9 bases align to TRBD1. Germline values: CDR1 MNHNY, CDR2 SVGAGI (reference sequence). CDR3 length: 16 amino acids. V lost 5 bases, J lost 1 base, and 6 bases stayed unmatched. The CDR3: CASSRGQGISNQPQHF. The CDR3, as DNA: TGTGCCAGCAGTCGGGGACAGGGTATAAGCAATCAGCCCCAGCATTTT.

This chain links TRBV6-1 with TRBJ2-2; D is perhaps TRBD1 or TRBD2 (6 bases each). Trimming stripped 4 bases from V and 2 bases from J, with 14 bases between. The germline V gene encodes CDR1 MNHNS and CDR2 SASEGT. The CDR3 consists of 16 residues. Here the CDR3 reads CASSATGGRNTGELFF. In DNA, the CDR3 is TGTGCCAGCAGTGCCACTGGGGGGCGCAACACCGGGGAGCTGTTTTTT.

This clone was found once. V and J are TRBV28 and TRBJ2-5; 7 bases are shared with TRBD1. V lost 5 bases, J lost 2 bases, and 5 bases stayed unmatched. Germline V gene sequence: CDR1 MDHEN, CDR2 SYDVKM. This CDR3 has 14 residues. The CDR3 DNA is TGTGCCAGCAGTACAAGGGACAGACAAGAGACCCAGTACTTC. Amino acids: CASSTRDRQETQYF.

J is TRBJ2-5 and V is TRBV5-1; 7 nucleotides match TRBD2. J was trimmed by 5 bases and V by 0 bases; bases with no gene match: 4. This CDR3 is 14 amino acids long. CDR1 is SGHRS and CDR2 is YFSETQ in the germline V gene. The DNA of the CDR3 is TGCGCCAGCAGCTTGGGTCGGGGAGGGGAGACCCAGTACTTC. Its protein product is CASSLGRGGETQYF.

The chain employs TRBV5-1 and TRBJ2-2, with D perhaps TRBD2 (6 bases). The CDR3 loop spans 14 amino acids. Germline values: CDR1 SGHRS, CDR2 YFSETQ. V was cut by 0 bases and J by 7 bases, with 10 bases left in between. The CDR3 loop reads CASSLAGEVGELFF. In DNA form, the CDR3 reads TGCGCCAGCAGCTTGGCTGGGGAGGTCGGGGAGCTGTTTTTT.

The CDR3 sequence: CSASLGTAYNEQFF. The DNA of the CDR3 is TGCAGTGCTAGTCTCGGGACAGCCTACAATGAGCAGTTCTTC. The V call is TRBV20-1, the J call TRBJ2-1; 7 positions agree with TRBD1. The CDR3 extends over 14 amino acids. J lost 2 bases, V lost 3 bases, and 4 bases had no gene match. CDR1 is DFQATT and CDR2 is SNEGSKA in the germline V gene (reference sequence).

The rearrangement links TRBV18 to TRBJ2-7; 7 bases are a match to TRBD2. V trimming: 1 base; J trimming: 5 bases; junction bases outside the gene matches: 5. Germline V gene data show CDR1 as KGHSH and CDR2 as LQKENI. The CDR3 is 14 amino acids. This CDR3 reads CASSPRREGHEQYF. The CDR3, as DNA: TGTGCCAGCTCACCACGTAGGGAGGGCCACGAGCAGTACTTC.

In its sample, this clone was seen once. V is TRBV10-2 and J is TRBJ1-5, with D possibly being TRBD1 (6 bases). The CDR3 is 14 residues long. Per germline, CDR1 WSHSY and CDR2 SAAADI. Deletions cut 4 bases from V and 3 bases from J, with 10 bases between. CDR3 residues: CASSVRGANQPQHF. The CDR3 DNA is TGCGCCAGCAGTGTGCGGGGGGCCAATCAGCCCCAGCATTTT.

V and J are TRBV7-8 and TRBJ2-3; D remains unclear. Germline CDR1 and CDR2: SGHVS and FQNEAQ. The length of the CDR3 is 17 residues. With 4 bases removed from V and 0 bases from J, the gap between germline ends came to 17 bases. The CDR3: CASSSFALTPSTDTQYF. The CDR3 DNA reads as TGTGCCAGCAGCTCCTTCGCATTAACACCTAGCACAGATACGCAGTATTTT. The full variable domain, in which reference TRBV7-8 and TRBJ2-3 provide the parts outside the CDR3, is GAGVSQSPRYKVAKRGQDVALRCDPISGHVSLFWYQQALGQGPEFLTYFQNEAQLDKSGLPSDRFFAERPEGSVSTLKIQRTQQEDSAVYLCASSSFALTPSTDTQYFGPGTRLTVL.

The chain links TRBV5-1 to TRBJ1-1; tentative D call: TRBD1 (5 bases). The CDR3 is 13 residues long. Germline lookup yields CDR1 SGHRS and CDR2 YFSETQ. V was pared by 4 bases and J by 1 base, with 8 bases between. As DNA, the CDR3 is TGCGCCAGCAGCGCGGGACCGAACACTGAAGCTTTCTTT. It is translated as CASSAGPNTEAFF.

The chain carries TRBV6-5 and TRBJ2-7; TRBD2 is a possible D gene (6 bases). With 3 bases removed from V and 6 bases from J, the gap between germline ends came to 18 bases. The CDR3 sequence is 15 residues long. In germline, CDR1 is MNHEY, CDR2 SVGAGI. The chain's CDR3 is CASSYSGGGGFEQYF. CDR3 DNA sequence: TGTGCCAGCAGTTATTCCGGGGGTGGAGGGTTCGAGCAGTACTTC.

This clone has a handful of counts. V gene TRBV19 combines with J gene TRBJ1-1; TRBD1 is a possible D gene (6 bases). V dropped 5 bases and J dropped 1 base, with 11 bases sitting between them. Germline V gene sequence: CDR1 LNHDA, CDR2 SQIVND (reference sequence). The CDR3 consists of 14 residues. The CDR3 here is CASSQGRPNTEAFF. Written as DNA, the CDR3 is TGTGCCAGTAGTCAGGGGCGACCGAACACTGAAGCTTTCTTT.

V gene TRBV20-1 combines with J gene TRBJ1-1; 11 bases fit TRBD1. This CDR3 has 11 residues. The V gene's germline CDR1 is DFQATT and CDR2 SNEGSKA (reference sequence). The V segment lost 2 bases and the J segment 11 bases; nucleotides outside the gene matches: 1. CDR3 bases: TGCAGTGCTAGAAGGGACAGGGGGGCTTTCTTT. As protein: CSARRDRGAFF.

The chain has TRBV28 and TRBJ1-3, with no clear D. Germline V lookup: CDR1 MDHEN, CDR2 SYDVKM. Trimming took 5 bases from V and 6 from J, leaving 23 bases between them. CDR3 length: 17 amino acids. The CDR3 nucleotides are TGTGCCAGCAGTAGGCCCCGGACCGCTCGTAGGATAAACACCATATATTTT. It translates to CASSRPRTARRINTIYF.

The chain's CDR3 is CASSFGPDSDSYEQYF. CDR3 nucleotides: TGTGCCAGCAGCTTCGGGCCCGACAGTGACTCCTACGAGCAGTACTTC. The gene calls are TRBV7-9 and TRBJ2-7; perhaps TRBD1 as D (5 bases). The V end lost 3 bases, the J end lost 0 bases, and 15 bases lay between the germline ends. The germline CDR1 and CDR2 sequences are SEHNR and FQNEAQ (reference sequence). The CDR3 is 16 amino acids.

The J gene is TRBJ1-3, the V gene TRBV5-5, with TRBD1 matching 10 bases. The trim removed 4 bases at V and 8 bases at J, leaving 9 bases unmatched. Germline assignment: CDR1 SGHKS and CDR2 YYEKEE (reference sequence). The CDR3 is 15 residues long. The CDR3 coding sequence is TGTGCCAGCAGCAAAGGGACAGGGGTGGTAGACACCATATATTTT. Translated, it gives CASSKGTGVVDTIYF.

The J gene is TRBJ2-7, the V gene TRBV2; TRBD2 matches 13 bases. The ends lost 2 bases at V and 2 bases at J; junction bases unmatched: 6. The length of the CDR3 is 17 residues. The V gene's germline CDR1 is SNHLY and CDR2 FYNNEI. The CDR3 loop is CASSEPTSGRVTYEQYF. Written as DNA, the CDR3 is TGTGCCAGCAGTGAACCTACTAGCGGGAGGGTAACCTACGAGCAGTACTTC.

This sequence joins TRBV7-9 and TRBJ2-2; a weak D match, TRBD2 (5 bases). The CDR3 has 14 amino acids. V was pared by 2 bases and J by 1 base, with 5 bases between. From germline, CDR1 is SEHNR and CDR2 FQNEAQ (reference sequence). CDR3: CASSLRGNTGELFF. DNA for the CDR3: TGTGCCAGCAGCTTACGGGGGAACACCGGGGAGCTGTTTTTT.

This chain links TRBV12-3 or TRBV12-4 with TRBJ2-3; D gene ambiguous. The CDR3 contains 13 residues. Trimming left V 3 bases short and J 6 bases short, with 10 bases between. Here the CDR3 reads CASSFGPWDTQYF. The CDR3 DNA follows: TGTGCCAGCAGTTTTGGACCCTGGGATACGCAGTATTTT.

The V call is TRBV2, the J call TRBJ1-2; D gene unclear. Looked up from germline, CDR1 is SNHLY and CDR2 is FYNNEI. Trimming took off 6 bases at V and 2 bases at J, with 4 bases between the two ends. The CDR3 loop spans 11 amino acids. The CDR3 coding sequence is TGTGCCAGCAGAGAGAACTATGGCTACACCTTC. Encoded protein: CASRENYGYTF.

V gene TRBV3-1 (or the pseudogene TRBV3-2) combines with J gene TRBJ1-5; TRBD1 might be the D (5 bases). The CDR3 contains 19 residues. CDR1 is LGHDT, CDR2 YNNKEL, per germline (reference sequence). V shed 4 bases and J shed 2 bases, with 24 bases lying between them. The CDR3: CASSPRGTGRMGGNQPQHF. In nucleotides, the CDR3 is TGTGCCAGCAGCCCAAGGGGTACAGGTCGGATGGGAGGCAATCAGCCCCAGCATTTT.

This clone was seen just once. The genes are TRBV27 and TRBJ1-2; possible D gene TRBD1, 6 bases. V lost 6 bases to trimming and J lost 8 bases, with 13 bases between them. Germline V gives CDR1 MNHEY, CDR2 SMNVEV (reference sequence). The CDR3 covers 12 residues. The CDR3 nucleotides read TGTGCCAGCAGCTCACAGGGCAAGGGCTACACCTTC. This gives the protein CASSSQGKGYTF.

The V call is TRBV19, the J call TRBJ1-2; tentative D call: TRBD1 (6 bases). V lost 1 base to trimming and J lost 5 bases, with 17 bases between them. The germline V gene encodes CDR1 LNHDA and CDR2 SQIVND (reference sequence). This CDR3 is built from 16 residues. CDR3 in amino acids: CASSIAVGQHMYGYTF. The CDR3 DNA is TGTGCCAGTAGTATAGCGGTCGGACAGCATATGTATGGCTACACCTTC.

This chain uses TRBV10-3 with TRBJ2-7; tentative D call: TRBD2 (5 bases). Germline V CDR1 and CDR2: ENHRY, SYGVKD. V lost 7 bases to trimming and J lost 2 bases, with 9 bases between them. The length of the CDR3 is 12 residues. The CDR3 DNA sequence: TGTGCCATCAAGGGAGAGACCTACGAGCAGTACTTC. Its protein is CAIKGETYEQYF.

The chain carries TRBV19 and TRBJ1-4, with TRBD1 as a possible D gene (6 bases). Trimming removed 7 bases at V and 17 bases at J, with 26 bases between. The CDR3 extends over 14 amino acids. Germline CDR1 reads LNHDA; CDR2 reads SQIVND (reference sequence). This chain's CDR3 is CASTPGLSTGPGFF. The CDR3 nucleotides are TGTGCCAGTACCCCCGGGCTCTCGACAGGCCCTGGATTTTTT. The variable domain in full, with the rest retrieved from reference TRBV19 and TRBJ1-4, is DGGITQSPKYLFRKEGQNVTLSCEQNLNHDAMYWYRQDPGQGLRLIYYSQIVNDFQKGDIAEGYSVSREKKESFPLTVTSAQKNPTAFYLCASTPGLSTGPGFFGSGTQLSVL.

Notes on this clone: The sample has other DNA sequences that encode this CDR3 too. V is TRBV6-5 and J is TRBJ1-5; D gene uncertain. The CDR3 totals 14 residues. Germline CDR1 is MNHEY and CDR2 is SVGAGI. Trimming cost V 6 bases and J 1 base, with 10 bases left between them. In nucleotides, the CDR3 is TGTGCCAGCAGGGCAGGTATAAGCAATCAGCCCCAGCATTTT. It yields the protein CASRAGISNQPQHF.

The chain recombines TRBV10-1 with TRBJ1-2; no clear D. CDR3 size: 10 residues. CDR1 is WNHNN and CDR2 is SYGVQD in the germline V gene (reference sequence). V lost 9 bases to trimming and J lost 3 bases, with 5 bases between them. CDR3 coding DNA: TGCGCCAGGAAGGACTATGGCTACACCTTC. Translating gives CARKDYGYTF.

The genes are TRBV6-5 and TRBJ1-2; D perhaps matches TRBD1 (6 bases). Germline V gene sequence: CDR1 MNHEY, CDR2 SVGAGI. The CDR3 has 13 amino acids. Trimming removed 6 bases from V and 6 bases from J, with 14 bases in between. CDR3 sequence: CASRYRELDGYTF. CDR3 DNA sequence: TGTGCCAGCAGATACAGGGAGCTAGATGGCTACACCTTC.

The chain recombines TRBV9 with TRBJ1-1; D is undetermined. The CDR3 runs to 18 residues. The germline V gene encodes CDR1 SGDLS and CDR2 YYNGEE. V shed 6 bases and J shed 4 bases, with 28 bases lying between them. The DNA of the CDR3 is TGTGCCAGCAACAGTCGATGGGGTGAGGGCCAATCGGCCACTGAAGCTTTCTTT. Residues: CASNSRWGEGQSATEAFF.